These 7 T cell receptor beta chains share one sample of origin, sequenced in a study of patients and donors after allogeneic stem cell transplantation. TCRdb processed the RT-PCR reads anew with MiXCR; each CDR3 protein has one entry. The sample records 200,000 to 250,000 distinct CDR3 sequences, 13% to 15% being singletons. The sample consisted of blood, either unsorted or a sorted T cell fraction (not recorded which). The receptors were gathered from a human donor who was either an allogeneic HSCT recipient or a stem cell or donor lymphocyte infusion donor (not recorded which). It is not recorded whose cells these are; they may come from a transplant donor.

This chain links TRBV5-1 with TRBJ2-5; D is perhaps TRBD2 (5 bases). Trimming pared 4 bases from V and 5 bases from J, leaving 15 bases between. The CDR3 is 14 residues long. Germline CDR1 is SGHRS and CDR2 is YFSETQ. This CDR3 reads CASSRGSGRETQYF. As DNA, the CDR3 is TGCGCCAGCAGCCGGGGTTCGGGTCGGGAGACCCAGTACTTC.

This clonotype occurred a few times. The chain carries TRBV6-1 and TRBJ2-7; 10 bases are shared with TRBD2. This CDR3 contains 14 residues. The V gene end was trimmed by 7 bases and the J gene end by 4 bases; junction bases not matched to a gene: 7. The germline CDR1 and CDR2 sequences are MNHNS and SASEGT. CDR3 region: CASTGGLAVYEQYF. CDR3 DNA: TGTGCCAGCACCGGAGGACTAGCGGTATACGAGCAGTACTTC.

The J gene is TRBJ2-3, the V gene TRBV24-1; D may be TRBD1 (5 bases). V dropped 3 bases and J dropped 2 bases, with 11 bases sitting between them. This CDR3 has 15 amino acids. Germline V gene data show CDR1 as KGHDR and CDR2 as SFDVKD. CDR3 in DNA: TGTGCCACCAGTGATGGTGGGGCTCCCACAGATACGCAGTATTTT. Translated: CATSDGGAPTDTQYF.

This clonotype was found a few times. CDR3 loop: CASSDSGAQAYGYTF. Written as DNA, the CDR3 is TGTGCCAGCAGTGACTCGGGGGCGCAGGCCTATGGCTACACCTTC. V usage is TRBV2 and J usage is TRBJ1-2, with D tentatively TRBD1 (6 bases). This CDR3 is 15 amino acids long. The V gene lost 3 bases and the J gene lost 4 bases, with 15 bases spanning the gap. Per the germline V gene, CDR1 is SNHLY and CDR2 is FYNNEI.

This clonotype was recorded a few times. The chain is built from TRBV5-1 and TRBJ2-3, with 8 bases matching TRBD1. The CDR3 has 16 residues. The V segment lost 4 bases and the J segment 2 bases; nucleotides outside the gene matches: 9. In germline, CDR1 is SGHRS, CDR2 YFSETQ. The CDR3 protein is CASSQIRQGTTDTQYF. CDR3 nucleotides: TGCGCCAGCAGCCAAATTAGACAGGGGACCACAGATACGCAGTATTTT.

The rearrangement joins TRBV7-8 to TRBJ2-7; D may correspond to TRBD1 or TRBD2 (5 bases each). This CDR3 is 15 amino acids long. The germline V gene has CDR1 SGHVS and CDR2 FQNEAQ. V gave up 2 bases and J gave up 2 bases, with 13 bases separating them. For the CDR3, the DNA is TGTGCCAGCAGCTTAATTCGGGACGGAACCTACGAGCAGTACTTC. Amino acid sequence: CASSLIRDGTYEQYF. Full variable domain (missing parts from reference TRBV7-8 and TRBJ2-7): GAGVSQSPRYKVAKRGQDVALRCDPISGHVSLFWYQQALGQGPEFLTYFQNEAQLDKSGLPSDRFFAERPEGSVSTLKIQRTQQEDSAVYLCASSLIRDGTYEQYFGPGTRLTVT.

The chain recombines TRBV2 with TRBJ2-7; the match to TRBD2 covers 9 bases. The CDR3 totals 13 residues. V lost 7 bases, J lost 7 bases, and 8 bases stayed unmatched. CDR1 is SNHLY and CDR2 is FYNNEI in the germline V gene. The chain's CDR3 is CASTISGGWEQYF. The CDR3 DNA is TGTGCCAGCACCATTAGCGGGGGTTGGGAGCAGTACTTC.